These 5 T cell receptor beta chains came from one sample sequenced in a study of blood T cell repertoires in COVID-19. The repertoire was sequenced with immunoSEQ multiplex PCR; TCRdb's copy has only in-frame clones and lacks some. This sample carries roughly 140,000 clones, 70% to 90% of them seen once, and the ten largest clones take over 5%. The sample consisted of peripheral blood. These receptors originate from a human donor in a cohort sampled during active COVID-19.

This chain links TRBV5-1 with TRBJ2-5; no clear D. This CDR3 is 12 amino acids long. V lost 4 bases to trimming and J lost 5 bases, with 9 bases between them. Per the germline V gene, CDR1 is SGHRS and CDR2 is YFSETQ. CDR3 sequence (DNA): TGCGCCAGCAGCAGAGTCGGGGAGACCCAGTACTTC. Its translation: CASSRVGETQYF.

V is TRBV11-2 and J is TRBJ2-3; TRBD2 matches 8 bases. CDR3 length equals 17 residues. CDR1 and CDR2 (germline): SGHAT, FQNNGV. Losses at the gene ends were 2 bases for V and 2 bases for J; bases not matched to a gene: 9. This CDR3 is CASSLPLGRGDTDTQYF. DNA for the CDR3: TGTGCCAGCAGCTTACCCCTGGGGCGGGGGGACACAGATACGCAGTATTTT.

This clone was observed once. This rearrangement joins TRBV27 to TRBJ1-4; the D gene is possibly TRBD1 (5 bases). From germline, CDR1 is MNHEY and CDR2 SMNVEV (reference sequence). V shed 8 bases and J shed 0 bases, with 10 bases lying between them. The CDR3 spans 14 residues. The CDR3 loop is CASAWGATNEKLFF. The CDR3 DNA reads as TGTGCCAGCGCTTGGGGGGCAACTAATGAAAAACTGTTTTTT.

The chain couples TRBV15 to TRBJ2-5; possible D gene TRBD1, 6 bases. The V end was cut by 1 base, the J end by 1 base, with 7 bases between. Germline V gene sequence: CDR1 LNHNV, CDR2 YYDKDF (reference sequence). The CDR3 runs 14 residues. DNA of the CDR3: TGTGCCACCAGCAGAGTGGGGGCCCAAGAGACCCAGTACTTC. Translation: CATSRVGAQETQYF.

The J gene is TRBJ1-1, the V gene TRBV10-3; 7 bases fit TRBD1. The CDR3 has 15 amino acids. From germline, CDR1 is ENHRY and CDR2 SYGVKD. V shed 1 base and J 1 base; nucleotides not matched to a gene: 3. The CDR3 sequence is CAISEWTGSNTEAFF. The CDR3 region has the DNA TGTGCCATCAGTGAGTGGACAGGTTCGAACACTGAAGCTTTCTTT.